The clone carrying this T cell receptor (beta chain) was recorded many times. Its target is not known. Germline-derived CDR1 and CDR2 are DFQATT and SNEGSKA (reference sequence). This CDR3 is 11 amino acids long. V was clipped by 7 bases and J by 4 bases, with 11 bases between them. The data were taken from a study of T cells after yellow fever vaccination. Whole-study findings and limits: After the booster, 96% of CD4 and approximately 90% of CD8 primary-response clones were re-detected. Abundant clonotypes from the bulk population could have been carried over as contaminants into FACS-sorted repertoires.

MiXCR, applied by TCRdb to the 5' RACE reads, yields one record per CDR3 protein. Among some 30,000 distinct CDR3 sequences, approximately 4% were seen once, and the ten largest hold approximately 49%. Here the sequenced sample was CD8+ T cells sorted from PBMCs, taken 5 days after the yellow fever booster vaccination. This chain links TRBV20-1 with TRBJ2-7; D uncertain. The clonotype was recovered from a man between 25 and 39 years old who received the YFV17D yellow fever vaccine. The CDR3 nucleotides read TGCAGTGGGAATATCGGATACGAGCAGTACTTC. Translating gives CSGNIGYEQYF.